The next 18 T cell receptor beta chains were all read from a single sample in a study of vaccination and CD4 T cells after COVID-19. Treatment in this sample: roughly ten-day PBMC culture with coronavirus spike peptide pools or control peptides (ViraFEST assay). Their specific antigens are unknown. Once obtained from cultured CD4+ T cells, the DNA was sequenced using the Oncomine TCR Beta short-read assay. TCRdb ran MiXCR on the PCR reads and lists one entry per CDR3 protein. The sample records around 8,600 distinct CDR3 sequences, 40% to 55% being singletons. Sequencing was carried out using CD4+ T cells from blood, cultured in vitro. All receptors derive from a human donor who had recovered from COVID-19.

This chain joins TRBV6-2 or TRBV6-3 and TRBJ1-1; D is perhaps TRBD1 (6 bases). The CDR3 loop spans 15 amino acids. Germline CDR1 MNHEY, CDR2 SVGEGT. The V and J ends lost 6 bases and 3 bases respectively, with 17 bases between them. The CDR3 loop reads CASRAAQGIYTEAFF. The CDR3 bases are TGTGCCAGCAGGGCCGCACAGGGAATTTACACTGAAGCTTTCTTT.

This chain joins TRBV6-4 and TRBJ1-2; D gene uncertain. The germline V gene has CDR1 MRHNA and CDR2 SNTAGT. The V end was cut by 3 bases, the J end by 7 bases, with 12 bases between. The length of the CDR3 is 13 residues. The CDR3 DNA is TGTGCCAGCAGTGAGAGGTCGGGCCTTGGCTACACCTTC. Translation gives CASSERSGLGYTF.

A few counts support this clonotype. The genes are TRBV18 and TRBJ2-5, with D possibly TRBD1 on 6 matching bases. The CDR3 spans 15 residues. Trimming took off 3 bases at V and 4 bases at J, with 15 bases between the two ends. The germline V gene has CDR1 KGHSH and CDR2 LQKENI. The CDR3 sequence is CASSPSADRAETQYF. The CDR3 DNA follows: TGTGCCAGCTCACCTTCGGCGGACAGAGCAGAGACCCAGTACTTC.

This chain links TRBV12-3 or TRBV12-4 with TRBJ2-1; perhaps TRBD2 as D (7 bases). The CDR3 is made up of 18 amino acids. Trimming left V 6 bases short and J 9 bases short, with 30 bases between. In DNA form, the CDR3 reads TGTGCCAGCAGCTTCTGGGGGGGCGCGGGAGATGGGCTGGGTGAGCAGTTCTTC. This codes for CASSFWGGAGDGLGEQFF.

The table lists this clonotype with a few counts. This rearrangement joins TRBV6-5 to TRBJ1-5; TRBD1 might be the D (6 bases). The V end lost 4 bases, the J end lost 5 bases, and 15 bases lay between the germline ends. The germline V gene has CDR1 MNHEY and CDR2 SVGAGI. This CDR3 is 15 amino acids long. CDR3 protein: CASSSGQTKDQPQHF. The CDR3 nucleotides read TGTGCCAGCAGTTCTGGACAGACTAAGGATCAGCCCCAGCATTTT.

The gene calls are TRBV20-1 and TRBJ2-3; 9 bases align to TRBD2. The CDR3 contains 16 residues. V dropped 5 bases and J dropped 0; count of bases not matched to a gene: 9. CDR1 DFQATT and CDR2 SNEGSKA come from the germline V gene (reference sequence). The CDR3 nucleotides are TGCAGTGCTGGGAAGCGGGGGGCCTCTAGCACAGATACGCAGTATTTT. It is translated as CSAGKRGASSTDTQYF.

This chain connects TRBV20-1 to TRBJ2-1; possible D gene TRBD1, 6 bases. The CDR3 has 12 amino acids. The V end was cut by 6 bases, the J end by 3 bases, with 9 bases between. The germline gives CDR1 DFQATT, CDR2 SNEGSKA (reference sequence). CDR3 protein: CSATDSYNEQFF. The CDR3 DNA is TGCAGTGCCACGGACAGCTACAATGAGCAGTTCTTC.

This clonotype turned up a few times. This chain connects TRBV30 to TRBJ1-2, with a weak D call TRBD1 (5 bases). CDR1 GTSNPN and CDR2 SVGIG come from the germline V gene (reference sequence). V was shortened by 2 bases and J by 14 bases, with 24 bases between the two germline ends. The CDR3 runs to 14 residues. CDR3 DNA sequence: TGTGCCTGGAGTAGAGGTCAGTGGGGACTATCAGGGACCTTC. Translating gives CAWSRGQWGLSGTF.

The V and J genes are TRBV11-1 and TRBJ2-5, with 8 bases fitting TRBD2. V shed 5 bases and J 4 bases; nucleotides not matched to a gene: 6. The germline gives CDR1 SGHAT, CDR2 FQDESV (reference sequence). CDR3 length: 14 amino acids. In DNA, the CDR3 is TGTGCCAGCAGCGGGGGTCTAGCGGGAGAGACCCAGTACTTC. It encodes CASSGGLAGETQYF.

This clonotype was recorded a few times. The rearrangement links TRBV12-3 or TRBV12-4 to TRBJ2-3, with D perhaps matching TRBD2 (5 bases). The CDR3 length is 14 residues. V dropped 6 bases and J dropped 5 bases, with 15 bases sitting between them. DNA of the CDR3: TGTGCCAGCAGCTTTGGCCCGGGATTAGATACGCAGTATTTT. It codes for CASSFGPGLDTQYF.

J is TRBJ1-1 and V is TRBV6-2 or TRBV6-3, with D perhaps TRBD1 (5 bases). The V end was cut by 6 bases, the J end by 4 bases, with 18 bases between. The CDR3 sequence is 15 residues long. Germline CDR1 is MNHEY and CDR2 is SVGEGT. The CDR3 is CASSQLGGRGTEAFF. The CDR3 nucleotides are TGTGCCAGCAGCCAACTGGGAGGGAGGGGCACTGAAGCTTTCTTT.

The chain couples TRBV6-1 to TRBJ1-6; TRBD1 agrees at 7 bases. After removal of 0 bases from V and 10 bases from J, the junction contained 6 bases not matched to a gene. CDR3 length equals 15 residues. Germline values: CDR1 MNHNS, CDR2 SASEGT. The CDR3 here is CASSEAPGGVSPLHF. As DNA, the CDR3 is TGTGCCAGCAGTGAAGCTCCAGGGGGTGTCTCACCCCTCCACTTT.

This clonotype was seen a handful of times. V and J are TRBV6-1 and TRBJ2-1; 11 nucleotides agree with TRBD2. V shed 5 bases and J 4 bases; nucleotides not matched to a gene: 1. Per the germline V gene, CDR1 is MNHNS and CDR2 is SASEGT. The CDR3 extends over 14 amino acids. Here the CDR3 reads CASSRLAGYNEQFF. The CDR3, as DNA: TGTGCCAGCAGTAGACTAGCGGGATACAATGAGCAGTTCTTC.

This clonotype was counted a few times. This chain connects TRBV20-1 to TRBJ2-1; TRBD2 aligns across 10 bases. V shed 6 bases and J 4 bases; nucleotides not matched to a gene: 6. The germline gives CDR1 DFQATT, CDR2 SNEGSKA (reference sequence). The CDR3 spans 14 residues. CDR3 nucleotide sequence: TGCAGTGCGAGTACTAGCGGGGTTTACAATGAGCAGTTCTTC. Translation: CSASTSGVYNEQFF.

The CDR3 loop reads CASGHAQEYGYTF. The CDR3 nucleotides read TGTGCCAGCGGACACGCCCAGGAGTATGGCTACACCTTC. The V and J genes are TRBV6-1 and TRBJ1-2; TRBD1 is a possible D gene (5 bases). Germline V gene lookup returns CDR1 MNHNS and CDR2 SASEGT. Trimming took off 8 bases at V and 5 bases at J, with 15 bases between the two ends. The CDR3 extends over 13 amino acids.

The chain is built from TRBV6-1 and TRBJ1-6; D perhaps matches TRBD1 (5 bases). Germline CDR1 and CDR2: MNHNS and SASEGT. CDR3 length equals 14 residues. V shed 8 bases and J shed 7 bases, with 15 bases lying between them. The CDR3 reads CASGMTAVNSPLHF. The CDR3 nucleotides are TGTGCCAGCGGGATGACAGCGGTCAATTCACCCCTCCACTTT.

The CDR3 nucleotides are TGTGCCAGCAGCCGCGGAGTTAACACCGGGGAGCTGTTTTTT. Translation: CASSRGVNTGELFF. The chain is built from TRBV6-2 or TRBV6-3 and TRBJ2-2; D is unresolved. Germline CDR1 is MNHEY and CDR2 is SVGEGT. CDR3 length: 14 amino acids. Trimming took 6 bases from V and 2 from J, leaving 10 bases between them.

The CDR3 bases are TGCAGTGCTAGAGCGGGGTCTAATGAAAAACTGTTTTTT. Translating gives CSARAGSNEKLFF. The chain couples TRBV20-1 to TRBJ1-4; D is undetermined. The ends were cut back, 1 base at V and 3 bases at J, with 6 bases in the middle. The CDR3 extends over 13 amino acids. From germline, CDR1 is DFQATT and CDR2 SNEGSKA (reference sequence).